The clone carrying this TCR beta chain has a handful of counts. CDR3 length equals 15 residues. Trimming took off 2 bases at V and 8 bases at J, with 18 bases between the two ends. The germline V gene has CDR1 SQVTM and CDR2 ANQGSEA. Together with a sample-barcoded 5' primer, a J-beta primer mix was included in a second PCR lasting about 7 to 12 cycles. TCRdb itself ran the 5' RACE reads through MiXCR, one entry per CDR3 protein. The repertoire holds 700,000 or so distinct CDR3 sequences, 22% seen once, with roughly a fifth in the top ten. These data come from a study of blood T cells in healthy people across ages.

V and J are TRBV29-1 and TRBJ1-4; possibly TRBD1 for D (5 bases). Sequencing was carried out using blood. This clonotype was obtained from an older man in good health. The CDR3 DNA reads TGCAGCGTTGAATCCAAGGAGGGGTTGGGGGAAAAACTGTTTTTT. Protein sequence: CSVESKEGLGEKLFF.